A single sample is the source of the 30 T cell receptor beta chains below, sequenced in a study of CXCR3-negative and CXCR3-positive naive CD8 T cells. The method, 5' RACE with UMI labels, was used to prepare the TRB cDNA libraries. TCRdb reprocessed the 5' RACE reads; each CDR3 protein has one entry and no DNA is given. The specimen's table records approximately 66,000 distinct CDR3 sequences. Sequencing was carried out using naive CXCR3- CD8+ T cells from blood. The subset here: CD45RO-CCR7+CD27+CD95- naive CD8+ T cells lacking CXCR3 (TNR3-). The receptors were sampled from a human donor in good health. Some clones in this sample may be carry-over from other donors' samples.

The rearrangement links TRBV7-3 to TRBJ2-2; TCRdb reports TRBD1, a call that lacks DNA to check it against. Germline V lookup: CDR1 SGHTA, CDR2 FQGTGA. This CDR3 comprises 17 residues. CDR3 sequence reads: CASSTGNRGVGTGELFF. Drawing the rest from reference TRBV7-3 and TRBJ2-2, the complete variable domain is GAGVSQTPSNKVTEKGKYVELRCDPISGHTALYWYRQSLGQGPEFLIYFQGTGAADDSGLPNDRFFAVRPEGSVSTLKIQRTERGDSAVYLCASSTGNRGVGTGELFFGEGSRLTVL.

This rearrangement joins TRBV7-9 to TRBJ2-5; checking the TCRdb D call of TRBD2 is not possible without DNA. Germline V gives CDR1 SEHNR, CDR2 FQNEAQ (reference sequence). The length of the CDR3 is 16 residues. The CDR3 spells CASSLSAGNPQETQYF.

This chain uses TRBV20-1 with TRBJ2-3; TCRdb picks TRBD1, but there is no DNA to check that call. The CDR3 covers 18 residues. CDR1 and CDR2 (germline): DFQATT, SNEGSKA (reference sequence). CDR3 region: CSAPVTGRVGFGTDTQYF.

J is TRBJ2-7 and V is TRBV14; the D call from TCRdb, TRBD1, cannot be confirmed without DNA. The CDR3 extends over 14 amino acids. Germline CDR1 is SGHDN and CDR2 is FVKESK. The CDR3 reads CASSQWQGAYEQYF.

This chain connects TRBV7-3 to TRBJ2-5. This CDR3 has 13 residues. The germline gives CDR1 SGHTA, CDR2 FQGTGA. CDR3 sequence: CASSLHGEETQYF.

The V gene is TRBV10-3, the J gene TRBJ2-1; TCRdb gives TRBD2 as the D gene, but with no DNA this cannot be confirmed. The CDR3 runs to 16 residues. Germline lookup yields CDR1 ENHRY and CDR2 SYGVKD. The CDR3 sequence: CAISESSEEPYNEQFF.

The chain recombines TRBV19 with TRBJ1-1; with no DNA, the TCRdb D assignment of TRBD1 cannot be verified. The V gene's germline CDR1 is LNHDA and CDR2 SQIVND (reference sequence). The CDR3 runs to 13 residues. The chain's CDR3 is CASSRGPNTEAFF.

The chain uses TRBV29-1 and TRBJ1-1; TCRdb calls TRBD1, which cannot be checked without DNA. CDR3 length: 16 residues. From germline, CDR1 is SQVTM and CDR2 ANQGSEA. CDR3 sequence reads: CSVSEPQDDRAEEAFF.

The chain couples TRBV12-3 or TRBV12-4 to TRBJ2-1; the TRBD2 assignment by TCRdb is unverifiable without DNA. The CDR3 is 16 amino acids. CDR3: CASSSLAGGPHNEQFF.

The rearrangement joins TRBV29-1 to TRBJ2-7. Per the germline V gene, CDR1 is SQVTM and CDR2 is ANQGSEA. CDR3 length equals 11 residues. This CDR3 is CSVYDTYEQYF.

The J gene is TRBJ2-2, the V gene TRBV5-1. This CDR3 is built from 17 residues. From germline, CDR1 is SGHRS and CDR2 YFSETQ. The chain's CDR3 is CASSKASDGSDTGELFF.

The rearrangement joins TRBV7-9 to TRBJ2-5; checking the TCRdb D call of TRBD2 is not possible without DNA. CDR3 length: 12 residues. CDR1 SEHNR and CDR2 FQNEAQ come from the germline V gene (reference sequence). The CDR3 loop is CASSTLTETQYF.

The rearrangement joins TRBV27 to TRBJ1-1. The CDR3 runs to 11 residues. Per the germline V gene, CDR1 is MNHEY and CDR2 is SMNVEV (reference sequence). The CDR3 reads CASSSGLRAFF.

The V call is TRBV28, the J call TRBJ1-2; TCRdb designates TRBD1, a call that cannot be tested without DNA. Germline V gene data show CDR1 as MDHEN and CDR2 as SYDVKM. The CDR3 runs 13 residues. This CDR3 reads CASSLYGAYGYTF.

This chain connects TRBV5-1 to TRBJ2-1. The germline V gene has CDR1 SGHRS and CDR2 YFSETQ. CDR3 size: 15 residues. The CDR3 protein is CASSATGSSYNEQFF.

The rearrangement uses TRBV6-5 and TRBJ1-2; lacking DNA, the TRBD1 call made by TCRdb goes unchecked. Germline assignment: CDR1 MNHEY and CDR2 SVGAGI. The CDR3 has 14 residues. The chain's CDR3 is CASSYASGGWGYTF.

The chain recombines TRBV29-1 with TRBJ2-7. This CDR3 comprises 12 residues. Per the germline V gene, CDR1 is SQVTM and CDR2 is ANQGSEA. The CDR3 is CSGGDGAYEQYF.

CDR3 loop: CASSLNNYEQYF. The chain carries TRBV6-5 and TRBJ2-7. Germline CDR1 and CDR2: MNHEY and SVGAGI. The CDR3 runs to 12 residues.

The chain links TRBV4-3 to TRBJ2-7. CDR1 and CDR2 (germline): LGHNA, YSLEER. The CDR3 runs to 13 residues. The CDR3 sequence: CASSQHISYEQYF.

J is TRBJ2-7 and V is TRBV23-1; TCRdb names TRBD1, which stays unverified in the absence of DNA. TRBV23-1 is an ORF, with its function uncertain. There are 16 residues in the CDR3. CDR3 region: CASSQSSDRHYYEQYF.

The chain carries TRBV20-1 and TRBJ1-5; TCRdb selects TRBD1, and the lack of DNA leaves this call unchecked. The V gene's germline CDR1 is DFQATT and CDR2 SNEGSKA (reference sequence). CDR3 size: 15 residues. CDR3 loop: CSARDFTGENQPQHF.

The rearrangement uses TRBV29-1 and TRBJ2-5; without DNA, the TCRdb call of TRBD2 cannot be checked. The CDR3 spans 15 residues. The germline CDR1 and CDR2 sequences are SQVTM and ANQGSEA. The CDR3 loop is CSVDDQAGLKETQYF. Drawing the rest from reference TRBV29-1 and TRBJ2-5, the complete variable domain is SAVISQKPSRDICQRGTSLTIQCQVDSQVTMMFWYRQQPGQSLTLIATANQGSEATYESGFVIDKFPISRPNLTFSTLTVSNMSPEDSSIYLCSVDDQAGLKETQYFGPGTRLLVL.

This sequence joins TRBV3-1 and TRBJ1-1; TCRdb names TRBD1, which stays unverified in the absence of DNA. CDR3 length: 17 residues. Germline V gives CDR1 LGHDT, CDR2 YNNKEL (reference sequence). This CDR3 reads CASSQANDRSWHTEAFF. Variable domain in full (rest from reference TRBV3-1 and TRBJ1-1): DTAVSQTPKYLVTQMGNDKSIKCEQNLGHDTMYWYKQDSKKFLKIMFSYNNKELIINETVPNRFSPKSPDKAHLNLHINSLELGDSAVYFCASSQANDRSWHTEAFFGQGTRLTVV.

The gene calls are TRBV20-1 and TRBJ1-1. CDR3 size: 11 residues. Germline CDR1 reads DFQATT; CDR2 reads SNEGSKA (reference sequence). Here the CDR3 reads CSARGYDEAFF.

V and J are TRBV7-9 and TRBJ2-7; absent DNA, TCRdb's TRBD1 call cannot be checked. This CDR3 is 17 amino acids long. From germline, CDR1 is SEHNR and CDR2 FQNEAQ (reference sequence). The CDR3 sequence is CASSPRTSQGRGYEQYF.

V usage is TRBV29-1 and J usage is TRBJ2-5. The CDR3 is 11 amino acids. CDR1 and CDR2 (germline): SQVTM, ANQGSEA. This CDR3 reads CSVWRQETQYF.

V usage is TRBV21-1 and J usage is TRBJ1-6. TRBV21-1 is designated a pseudogene. The CDR3 spans 13 residues. CDR3 sequence reads: CASSKAGNSPLHF.

This chain connects TRBV29-1 to TRBJ1-2. This CDR3 has 14 amino acids. Germline-derived CDR1 and CDR2 are SQVTM and ANQGSEA. This chain's CDR3 is CSVEGYPSNYGYTF.

J is TRBJ2-7 and V is TRBV6-6; no DNA is available, so the TRBD2 call from TCRdb remains unchecked. Germline CDR1 and CDR2: MNHNY and SVGAGI (reference sequence). This CDR3 has 18 amino acids. This CDR3 reads CASSYTVSAAGERYEQYF.

This chain connects TRBV29-1 to TRBJ2-2; the TCRdb D gene call, TRBD1, has no DNA to confirm it. The CDR3 sequence is 15 residues long. Per the germline V gene, CDR1 is SQVTM and CDR2 is ANQGSEA. CDR3 in amino acids: CSVDGTGFDTGELFF.